The present TCR beta chain was sequenced within a study of CD4 T cells in relation to SARS-CoV-2 and coronaviruses (dated by TCRdb to about 2021). Concerning the study at large: In the ViraFEST assay, PBMCs were grown with antigen for 10 days, and TCR beta CDR3s were then sequenced to identify antigen-specific clonal expansions. Patient-derived lymphoblastoid cell lines were used to map the HLA restriction of shared crossreactive spike epitopes. The negative reference condition was either a culture with an HIV-1 Nef peptide pool or a culture with no peptide. Samples from three pre-COVID donors and the naive versus memory experiments were sequenced with the Adaptive Biotechnologies TCR-sequencing kit; other data were Illumina-based. The study assessed, at the TCR clonotype level, memory CD4+ T cell crossreactivity between SARS-CoV-2 and common cold coronavirus spike proteins. A different, Illumina-based TCR-beta assay was used to sequence expansion assays from other donors in the study.

CD4+ T cells from unexposed donors were collected before the COVID-19 pandemic (2011-2018). After roughly 11 days of culture, CD4+ T cells were isolated with the EasySep CD4+ T cell isolation kit. As cell number allowed, CD4+ T cells from unexposed donors were tested for reactivity to SARS-CoV-2 S and N and to four common cold coronavirus spike pools. Approximately 2.1 million PBMCs per well were cultured in IMDM with roughly 5% human AB serum and around 10 IU/ml IL-2. Half of the culture medium was replaced with fresh IL-2-containing medium on days 3 and 7. Triplicate replicate wells were generally used for each peptide culture condition. The leukapheresis product used for the unexposed donors was purchased from a commercial source. PBMCs were isolated from leukapheresis product or whole blood by Ficoll-Paque PLUS gradient centrifugation. PBMCs were either cryopreserved at -140 degrees C or used fresh in the expansion assay. The QIAamp Micro DNA Kit was used to extract genomic DNA from the CD4+ T cells.

Remarks on this clone: It has no known antigen specificity. The input lacks base qualities; no much larger clone sits a single base away.

CDR1 and CDR2 are drawn from the germline V gene: SGHRS, YFSETQ. Between the V and J ends, shortened by 4 bases and 1 base respectively, the junction contains 8 bases. The CDR3 runs 13 residues from the cysteine to the phenylalanine. The CDR3 DNA has 39 bases and is translated from base 1. Library preparation employed the immunoSEQ multiplex PCR assay. As for the original processing: During preprocessing, nonproductive sequences were removed, along with CDR3s that did not begin with C, did not end with F or W, or were shorter than 7 amino acids. The MANAFEST web app identified antigen-specific clonotypes based on expansion compared with the reference and other culture wells. To be counted as positive, a clone had to show significant expansion compared with the reference culture, at an FDR below 0.05, in 2 of 3 replicate wells. To be called positive, a clone also had to show significant expansion compared with every other tandem well and an odds ratio greater than 5. After three terminal residues were trimmed from each end, CDR3 homology was quantified as pairwise Levenshtein distance using the stringdist R package. The table was pulled from immuneACCESS by TCRdb, which kept in-frame rearrangements only. Such tables lose some clones; where checked, under half of the loss comes from unresolved V genes, and the rest has no known cause. That table supplies the V and J calls and clone size; D and trimming were determined from the DNA. Across this sample there are 25,000 to 30,000 clones, with 74% seen only once. Roughly a quarter of the sample lies in the top ten.

The full study reports these points: The study was limited by small numbers of patients and tested TCRs. Because the crossreactivity analysis focused on spike protein, crossreactivity against other viral proteins was not assessed. In roughly 65% of donors, memory CD4+ clonotypes turned up that crossrecognized SARS-CoV-2 and at least one common cold coronavirus spike. Pre-pandemic and post-infection samples were not both contributed by any donor, so tracing of the source of pre-existing responses was limited. Compared with monoreactive clones, crossreactive clones had significantly weaker SARS-CoV-2-driven expansion, a result consistent with antigenic imprinting.

This sequence uses TRBV5-1 and TRBJ1-1, with the D gene not clear enough to name. Sequencing was carried out using CD4+ T cells from PBMCs, cultured in vitro. This sequence originates from a human donor in good health. The CDR3 loop reads CASSGDGNTEAFF. At the DNA level, the sequence is TGCGCCAGCAGCGGGGATGGGAACACTGAAGCTTTCTTT. The full variable domain, with segments outside the CDR3 supplied by the reference TRBV5-1 and TRBJ1-1 proteins, appears as KAGVTQTPRYLIKTRGQQVTLSCSPISGHRSVSWYQQTPGQGLQFLFEYFSETQRNKGNFPGRFSGRQFSNSRSEMNVSTLELGDSALYLCASSGDGNTEAFFGQGTRLTVV.